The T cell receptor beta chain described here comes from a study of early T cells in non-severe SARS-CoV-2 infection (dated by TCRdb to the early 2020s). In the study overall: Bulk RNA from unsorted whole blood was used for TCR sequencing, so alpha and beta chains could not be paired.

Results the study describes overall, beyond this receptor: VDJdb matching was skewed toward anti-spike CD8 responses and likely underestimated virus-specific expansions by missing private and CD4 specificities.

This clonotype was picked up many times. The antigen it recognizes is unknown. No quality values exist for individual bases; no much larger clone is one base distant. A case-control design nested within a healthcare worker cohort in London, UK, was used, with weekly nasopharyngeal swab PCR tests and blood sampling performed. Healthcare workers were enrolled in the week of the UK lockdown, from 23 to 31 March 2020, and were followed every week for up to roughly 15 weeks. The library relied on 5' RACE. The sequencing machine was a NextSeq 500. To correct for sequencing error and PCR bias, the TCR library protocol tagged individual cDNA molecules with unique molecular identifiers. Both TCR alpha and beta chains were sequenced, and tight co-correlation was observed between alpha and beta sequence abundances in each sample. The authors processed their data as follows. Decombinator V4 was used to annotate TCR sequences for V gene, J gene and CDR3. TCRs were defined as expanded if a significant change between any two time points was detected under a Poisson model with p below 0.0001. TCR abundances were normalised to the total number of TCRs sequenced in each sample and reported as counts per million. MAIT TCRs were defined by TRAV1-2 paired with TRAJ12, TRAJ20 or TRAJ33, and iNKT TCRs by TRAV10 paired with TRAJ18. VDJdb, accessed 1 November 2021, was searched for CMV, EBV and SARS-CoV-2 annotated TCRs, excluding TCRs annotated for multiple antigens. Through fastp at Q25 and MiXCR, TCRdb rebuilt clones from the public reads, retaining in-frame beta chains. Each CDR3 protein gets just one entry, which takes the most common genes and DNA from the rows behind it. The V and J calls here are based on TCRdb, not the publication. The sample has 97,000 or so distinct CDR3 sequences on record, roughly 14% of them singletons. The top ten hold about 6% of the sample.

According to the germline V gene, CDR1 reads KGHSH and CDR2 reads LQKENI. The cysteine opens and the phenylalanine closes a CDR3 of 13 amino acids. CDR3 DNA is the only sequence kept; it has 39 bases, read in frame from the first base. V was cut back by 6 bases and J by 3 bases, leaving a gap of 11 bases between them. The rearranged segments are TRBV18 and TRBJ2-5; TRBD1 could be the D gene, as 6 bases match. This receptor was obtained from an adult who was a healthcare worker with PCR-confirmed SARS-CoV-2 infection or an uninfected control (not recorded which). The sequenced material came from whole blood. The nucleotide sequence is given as TGTGCCAGCTCTGTGGGGACAAAAGAGACCCAGTACTTC. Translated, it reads CASSVGTKETQYF.